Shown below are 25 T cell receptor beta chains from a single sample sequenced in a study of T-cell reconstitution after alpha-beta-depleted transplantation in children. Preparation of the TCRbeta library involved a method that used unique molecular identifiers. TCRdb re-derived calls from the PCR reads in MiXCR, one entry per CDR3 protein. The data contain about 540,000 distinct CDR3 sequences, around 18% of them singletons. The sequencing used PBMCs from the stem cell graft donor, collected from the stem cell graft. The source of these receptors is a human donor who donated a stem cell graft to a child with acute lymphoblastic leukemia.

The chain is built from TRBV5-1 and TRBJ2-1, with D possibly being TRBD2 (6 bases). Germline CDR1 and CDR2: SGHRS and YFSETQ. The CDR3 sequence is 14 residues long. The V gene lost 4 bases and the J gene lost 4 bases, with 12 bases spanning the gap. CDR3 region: CASSRAGTYNEQFF. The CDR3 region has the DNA TGCGCCAGCAGCCGGGCGGGGACGTACAATGAGCAGTTCTTC.

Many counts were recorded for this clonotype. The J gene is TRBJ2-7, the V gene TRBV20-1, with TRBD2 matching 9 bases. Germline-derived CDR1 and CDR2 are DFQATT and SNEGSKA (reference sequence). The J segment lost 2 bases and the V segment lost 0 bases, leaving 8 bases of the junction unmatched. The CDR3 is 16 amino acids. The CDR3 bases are TGCAGTGCTAGAGATGTGGGCGGGAGGGAAACCTACGAGCAGTACTTC. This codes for CSARDVGGRETYEQYF.

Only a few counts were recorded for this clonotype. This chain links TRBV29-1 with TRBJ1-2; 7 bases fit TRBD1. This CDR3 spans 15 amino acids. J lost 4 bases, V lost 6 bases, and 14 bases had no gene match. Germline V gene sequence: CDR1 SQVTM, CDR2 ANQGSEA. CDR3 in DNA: TGCAGCGTAACAGGGGACCGGTCGATCGTCTATGGCTACACCTTC. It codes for CSVTGDRSIVYGYTF.

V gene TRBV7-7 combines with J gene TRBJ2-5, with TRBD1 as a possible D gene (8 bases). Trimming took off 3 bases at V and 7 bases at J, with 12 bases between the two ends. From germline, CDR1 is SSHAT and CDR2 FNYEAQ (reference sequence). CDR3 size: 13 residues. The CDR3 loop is CASSFTGGGTQYF. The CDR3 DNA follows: TGTGCCAGCAGCTTCACAGGGGGGGGGACCCAGTACTTC.

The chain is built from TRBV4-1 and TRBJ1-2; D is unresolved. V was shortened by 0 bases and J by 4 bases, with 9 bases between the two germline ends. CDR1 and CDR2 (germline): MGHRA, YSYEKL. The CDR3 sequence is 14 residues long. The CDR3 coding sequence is TGCGCCAGCAGCCAAGACCCGGATCCCTATGGCTACACCTTC. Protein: CASSQDPDPYGYTF.

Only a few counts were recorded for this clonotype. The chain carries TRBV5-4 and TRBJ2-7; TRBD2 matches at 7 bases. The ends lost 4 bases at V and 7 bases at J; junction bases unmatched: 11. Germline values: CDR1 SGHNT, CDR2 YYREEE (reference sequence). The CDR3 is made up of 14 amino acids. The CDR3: CASSVSGGSGEQYF. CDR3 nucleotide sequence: TGTGCCAGCAGCGTCTCGGGGGGATCGGGGGAGCAGTACTTC. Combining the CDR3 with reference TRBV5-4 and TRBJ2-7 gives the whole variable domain ETGVTQSPTHLIKTRGQQVTLRCSSQSGHNTVSWYQQALGQGPQFIFQYYREEENGRGNFPPRFSGLQFPNYSSELNVNALELDDSALYLCASSVSGGSGEQYFGPGTRLTVT.

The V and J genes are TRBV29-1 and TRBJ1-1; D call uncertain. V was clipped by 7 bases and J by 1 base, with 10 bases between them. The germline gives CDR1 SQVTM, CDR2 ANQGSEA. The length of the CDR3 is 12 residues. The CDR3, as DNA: TGCAGCGCGTGGCGGAGGAACACTGAAGCTTTCTTT. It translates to CSAWRRNTEAFF.

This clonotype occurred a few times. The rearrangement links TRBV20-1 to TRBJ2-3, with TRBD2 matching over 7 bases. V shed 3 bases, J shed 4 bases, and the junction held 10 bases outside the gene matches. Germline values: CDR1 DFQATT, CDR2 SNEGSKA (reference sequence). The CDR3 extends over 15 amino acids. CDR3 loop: CSASSAGEVADTQYF. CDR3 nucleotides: TGCAGTGCTAGCAGTGCGGGAGAAGTTGCAGATACGCAGTATTTT.

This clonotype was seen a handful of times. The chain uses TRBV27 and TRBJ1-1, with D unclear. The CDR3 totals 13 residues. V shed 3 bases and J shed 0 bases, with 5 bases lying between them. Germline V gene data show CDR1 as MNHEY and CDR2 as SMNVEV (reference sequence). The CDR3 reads CASSFVLNTEAFF. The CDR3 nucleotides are TGTGCCAGCAGTTTCGTTTTGAACACTGAAGCTTTCTTT.

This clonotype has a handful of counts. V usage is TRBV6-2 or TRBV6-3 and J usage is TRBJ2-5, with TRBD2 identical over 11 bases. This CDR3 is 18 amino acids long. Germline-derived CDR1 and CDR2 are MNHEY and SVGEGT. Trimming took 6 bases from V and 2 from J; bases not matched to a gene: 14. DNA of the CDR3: TGTGCCAGCAGCTGGTTCCTCTCCTGGACTAGCGGGCAAGAGACCCAGTACTTC. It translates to CASSWFLSWTSGQETQYF.

The CDR3 loop is CASSLGPPTSGREGEQFF. Here the CDR3 DNA reads TGTGCCAGCAGCTTAGGTCCCCCGACTAGCGGGAGAGAGGGTGAGCAGTTCTTC. The V and J genes are TRBV7-8 and TRBJ2-1; 12 bases agree with TRBD2. V gave up 1 base and J gave up 9 bases; unmatched junction bases: 13. The CDR3 spans 18 residues. Germline CDR1 and CDR2: SGHVS and FQNEAQ.

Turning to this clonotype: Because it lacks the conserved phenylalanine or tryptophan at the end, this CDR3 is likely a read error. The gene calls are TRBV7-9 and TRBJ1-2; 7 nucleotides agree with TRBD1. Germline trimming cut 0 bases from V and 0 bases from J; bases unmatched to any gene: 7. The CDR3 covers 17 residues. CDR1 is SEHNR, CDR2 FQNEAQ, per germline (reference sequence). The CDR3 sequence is CASSLARTGSANYGYTL. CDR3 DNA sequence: TGTGCCAGCAGCTTAGCGAGGACAGGCTCCGCTAACTATGGCTACACCCTC.

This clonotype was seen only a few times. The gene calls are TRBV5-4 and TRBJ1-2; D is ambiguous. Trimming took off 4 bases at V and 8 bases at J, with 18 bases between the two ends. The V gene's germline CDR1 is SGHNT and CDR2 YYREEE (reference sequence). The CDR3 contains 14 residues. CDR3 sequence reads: CASSPRETTRGYTF. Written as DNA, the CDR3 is TGTGCCAGCAGCCCCCGGGAGACTACTCGGGGCTACACCTTC.

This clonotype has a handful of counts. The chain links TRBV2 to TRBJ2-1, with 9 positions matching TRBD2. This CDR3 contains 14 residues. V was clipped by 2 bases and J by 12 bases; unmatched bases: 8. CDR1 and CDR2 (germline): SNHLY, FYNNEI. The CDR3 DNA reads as TGTGCCAGCAGTGAAACGGCTAGCGGGATTTGGCAGTTCTTC. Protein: CASSETASGIWQFF.

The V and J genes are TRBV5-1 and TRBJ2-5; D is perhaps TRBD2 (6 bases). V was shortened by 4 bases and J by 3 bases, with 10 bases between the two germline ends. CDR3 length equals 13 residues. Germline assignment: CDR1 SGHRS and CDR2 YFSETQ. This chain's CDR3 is CASSGGMEETQYF. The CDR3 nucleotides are TGCGCCAGCAGCGGGGGGATGGAAGAGACCCAGTACTTC.

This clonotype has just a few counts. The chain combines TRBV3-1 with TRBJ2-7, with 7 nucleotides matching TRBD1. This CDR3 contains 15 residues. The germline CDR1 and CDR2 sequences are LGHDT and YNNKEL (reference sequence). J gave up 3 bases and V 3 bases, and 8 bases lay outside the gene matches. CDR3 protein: CASSQAGWTGYEQYF. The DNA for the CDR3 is TGTGCCAGCAGCCAGGCCGGTTGGACAGGCTACGAGCAGTACTTC.

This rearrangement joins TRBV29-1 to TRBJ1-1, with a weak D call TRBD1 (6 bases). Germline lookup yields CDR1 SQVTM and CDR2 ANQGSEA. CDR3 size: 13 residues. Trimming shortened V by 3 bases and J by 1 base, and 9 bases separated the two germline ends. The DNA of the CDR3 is TGCAGCGTTGATGCCAGGGGGAACACTGAAGCTTTCTTT. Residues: CSVDARGNTEAFF.

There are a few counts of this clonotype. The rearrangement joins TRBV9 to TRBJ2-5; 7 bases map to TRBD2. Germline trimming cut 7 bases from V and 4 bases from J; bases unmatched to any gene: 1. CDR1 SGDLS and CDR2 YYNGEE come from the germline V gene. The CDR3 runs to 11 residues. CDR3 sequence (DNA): TGTGCCAGCGGGGAGGGAGAGACCCAGTACTTC. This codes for CASGEGETQYF.

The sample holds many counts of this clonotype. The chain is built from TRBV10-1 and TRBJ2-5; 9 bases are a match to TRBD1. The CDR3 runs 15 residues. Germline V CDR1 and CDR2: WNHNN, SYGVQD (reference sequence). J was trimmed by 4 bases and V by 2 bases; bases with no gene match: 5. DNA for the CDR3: TGCGCCAGCAGTGAGGGACAGGGGCCTCCAGAGACCCAGTACTTC. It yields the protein CASSEGQGPPETQYF.

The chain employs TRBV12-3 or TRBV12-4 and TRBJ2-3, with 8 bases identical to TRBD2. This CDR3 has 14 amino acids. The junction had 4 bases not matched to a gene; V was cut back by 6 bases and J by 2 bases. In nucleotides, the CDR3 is TGTGCCAGCAGGTCGACTAGCGCCACAGATACGCAGTATTTT. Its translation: CASRSTSATDTQYF.

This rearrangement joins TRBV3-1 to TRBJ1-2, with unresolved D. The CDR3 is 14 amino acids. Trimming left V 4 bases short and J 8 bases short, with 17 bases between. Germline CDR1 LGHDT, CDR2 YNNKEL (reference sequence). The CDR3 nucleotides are TGTGCCAGCAGCCTCGGCGCTGTTTCGGGCGGCTACACCTTC. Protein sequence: CASSLGAVSGGYTF.

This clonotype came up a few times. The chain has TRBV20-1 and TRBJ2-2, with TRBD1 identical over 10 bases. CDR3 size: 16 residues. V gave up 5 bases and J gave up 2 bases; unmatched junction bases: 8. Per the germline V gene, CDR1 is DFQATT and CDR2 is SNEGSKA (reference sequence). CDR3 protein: CSAPDRGLFNTGELFF. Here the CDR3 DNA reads TGCAGTGCTCCAGACAGGGGGCTCTTCAACACCGGGGAGCTGTTTTTT.

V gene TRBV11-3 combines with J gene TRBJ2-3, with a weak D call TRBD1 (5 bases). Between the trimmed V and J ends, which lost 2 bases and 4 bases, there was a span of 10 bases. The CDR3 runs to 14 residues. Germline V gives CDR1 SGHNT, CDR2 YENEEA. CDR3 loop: CASSLLGQPDTQYF. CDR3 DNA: TGTGCCAGCAGCTTATTAGGACAACCAGATACGCAGTATTTT. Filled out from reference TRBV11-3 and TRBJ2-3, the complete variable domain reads EAGVVQSPRYKIIEKKQPVAFWCNPISGHNTLYWYLQNLGQGPELLIRYENEEAVDDSQLPKDRFSAERLKGVDSTLKIQPAELGDSAVYLCASSLLGQPDTQYFGPGTRLTVL.

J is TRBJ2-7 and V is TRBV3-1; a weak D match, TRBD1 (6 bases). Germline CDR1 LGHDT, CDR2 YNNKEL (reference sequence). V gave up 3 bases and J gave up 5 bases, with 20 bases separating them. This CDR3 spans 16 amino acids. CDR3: CASSQGEYVRGNEQYF. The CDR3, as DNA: TGTGCCAGCAGCCAGGGGGAGTATGTCAGGGGAAACGAGCAGTACTTC.

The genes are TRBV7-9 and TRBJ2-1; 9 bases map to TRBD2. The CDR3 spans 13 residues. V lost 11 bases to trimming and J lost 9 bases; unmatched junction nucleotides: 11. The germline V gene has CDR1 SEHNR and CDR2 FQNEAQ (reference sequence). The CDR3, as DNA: TGTGCCGGCACCGGAGCGGGAGGTAGTGAGCAGTTCTTC. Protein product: CAGTGAGGSEQFF.